Below, one TCR beta chain is given with its context. The antigen it binds to is not known. No qualities accompany the bases; no much larger clone lies one base away. The CDR3 starts with the cysteine, ends with the phenylalanine, and has 14 residues. This entry keeps only the CDR3 DNA: 42 bases, framed from base 1. Via the germline V gene, CDR1 is SGHTS and CDR2 YDEGEE. Ends trimmed: V by 2 bases, J by 8 bases; bases unmatched to a gene: 8. Libraries were made using the immunoSEQ multiplex PCR assay. TCRdb mirrors the immuneACCESS table, restricted to in-frame sequences. Some clones are absent from its copies; in checked studies, under half trace to an unresolved V gene, and the reason for the others is unknown. The table for this sample lists approximately 39,000 clones; roughly 80% of them were counted only once. Approximately 1.7% of the sample lies in the top ten. This specimen belongs to a study of Siglec-9 on CD8 T cells in melanoma (dated by TCRdb to the late 2010s). Broadly, across the study: In this study, researchers looked at how Siglec-9 is expressed on CD8+ T cells and what Siglec-9 does to regulate T cells within the melanoma tumor microenvironment.

Points the paper makes about the study in general: According to the report, an effector memory CD8+ T-cell subset that seemed to build up inside melanoma tumors was both marked and regulated by Siglec-9.

Sequenced material: Siglec-9- CD8+ T cells sorted from blood. What this sample's cell subset or site label stands for: CD8 T cells lacking Siglec-9. The chain couples TRBV5-8 to TRBJ2-3, with 7 junctional bases fitting TRBD2. This TCR was sampled from a human donor in good health. The CDR3 has the sequence CASSLAIGLVTQYF. The DNA sequence is TGTGCCAGCAGCTTAGCCATCGGACTAGTTACGCAGTATTTT.